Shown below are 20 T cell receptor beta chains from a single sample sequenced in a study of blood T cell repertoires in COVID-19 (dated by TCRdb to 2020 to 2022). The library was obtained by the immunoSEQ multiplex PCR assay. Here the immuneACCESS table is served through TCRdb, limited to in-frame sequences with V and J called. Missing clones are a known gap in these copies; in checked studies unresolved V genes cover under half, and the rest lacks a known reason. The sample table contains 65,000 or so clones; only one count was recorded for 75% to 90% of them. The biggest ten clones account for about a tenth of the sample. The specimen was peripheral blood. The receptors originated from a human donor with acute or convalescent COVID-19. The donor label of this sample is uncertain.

In DNA, the CDR3 is TGCGCCAGCAGCCCGGTAGCCATGAACACTGAAGCTTTCTTT. Translated: CASSPVAMNTEAFF. This chain links TRBV5-1 with TRBJ1-1; D is unclear. Trimming cost V 4 bases and J 0 bases, with 10 bases left between them. This CDR3 is built from 14 residues. The germline V gene encodes CDR1 SGHRS and CDR2 YFSETQ.

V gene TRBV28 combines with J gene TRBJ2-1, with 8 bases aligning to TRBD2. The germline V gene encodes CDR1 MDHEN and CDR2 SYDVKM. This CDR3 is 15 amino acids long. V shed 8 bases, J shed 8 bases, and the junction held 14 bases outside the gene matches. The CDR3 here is CASDKRTSRSDEQFF. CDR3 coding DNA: TGTGCCAGCGATAAGCGGACTAGCAGGTCCGATGAGCAGTTCTTC. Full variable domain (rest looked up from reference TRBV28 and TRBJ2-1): DVKVTQSSRYLVKRTGEKVFLECVQDMDHENMFWYRQDPGLGLRLIYFSYDVKMKEKGDIPEGYSVSREKKERFSLILESASTNQTSMYLCASDKRTSRSDEQFFGPGTRLTVL.

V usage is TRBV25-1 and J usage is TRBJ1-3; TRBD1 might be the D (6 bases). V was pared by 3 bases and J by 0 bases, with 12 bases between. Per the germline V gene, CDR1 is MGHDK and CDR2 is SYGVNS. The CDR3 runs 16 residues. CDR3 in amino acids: CASSDFRGPSGNTIYF. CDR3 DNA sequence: TGTGCCAGCAGTGATTTCAGGGGCCCCTCTGGAAACACCATATATTTT.

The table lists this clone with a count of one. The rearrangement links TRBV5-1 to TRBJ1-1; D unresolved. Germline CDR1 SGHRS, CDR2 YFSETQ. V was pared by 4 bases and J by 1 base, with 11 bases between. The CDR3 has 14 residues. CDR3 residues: CASSEGSWNTEAFF. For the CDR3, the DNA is TGCGCCAGCAGCGAAGGGAGTTGGAACACTGAAGCTTTCTTT.

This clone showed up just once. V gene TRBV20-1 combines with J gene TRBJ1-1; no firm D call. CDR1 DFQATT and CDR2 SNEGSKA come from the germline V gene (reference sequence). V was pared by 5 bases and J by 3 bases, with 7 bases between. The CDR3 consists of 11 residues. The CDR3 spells CSAELDTEAFF. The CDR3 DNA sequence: TGCAGTGCTGAACTCGACACTGAAGCTTTCTTT.

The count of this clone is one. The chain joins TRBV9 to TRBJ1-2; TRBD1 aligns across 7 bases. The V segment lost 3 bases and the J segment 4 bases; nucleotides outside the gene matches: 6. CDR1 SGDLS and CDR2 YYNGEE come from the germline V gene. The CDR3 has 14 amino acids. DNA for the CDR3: TGTGCCAGCAGCGCTCGACAGGGAGCCTATGGCTACACCTTC. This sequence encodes CASSARQGAYGYTF.

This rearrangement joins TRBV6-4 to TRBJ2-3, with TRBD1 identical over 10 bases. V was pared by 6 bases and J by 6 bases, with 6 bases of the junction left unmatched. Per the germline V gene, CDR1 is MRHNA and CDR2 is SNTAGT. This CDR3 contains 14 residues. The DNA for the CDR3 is TGTGCCAGCAGCGCGACAGGGGGCGAGGATACGCAGTATTTT. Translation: CASSATGGEDTQYF.

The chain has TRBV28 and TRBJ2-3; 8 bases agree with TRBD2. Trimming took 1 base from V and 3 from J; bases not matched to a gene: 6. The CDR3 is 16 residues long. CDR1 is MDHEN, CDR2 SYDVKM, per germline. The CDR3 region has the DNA TGTGCCAGCAGTTTATCGAGCGGGAGAATTACAGATACGCAGTATTTT. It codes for CASSLSSGRITDTQYF. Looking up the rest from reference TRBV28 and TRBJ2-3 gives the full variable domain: DVKVTQSSRYLVKRTGEKVFLECVQDMDHENMFWYRQDPGLGLRLIYFSYDVKMKEKGDIPEGYSVSREKKERFSLILESASTNQTSMYLCASSLSSGRITDTQYFGPGTRLTVL.

This CDR3 is CASAGETQYF. CDR3 nucleotide sequence: TGTGCCAGCGCGGGGGAGACCCAGTACTTC. V gene TRBV9 combines with J gene TRBJ2-5; D may be TRBD2 (6 bases). This CDR3 has 10 amino acids. Germline CDR1 SGDLS, CDR2 YYNGEE. Deletions cut 7 bases from V and 5 bases from J, with 6 bases between.

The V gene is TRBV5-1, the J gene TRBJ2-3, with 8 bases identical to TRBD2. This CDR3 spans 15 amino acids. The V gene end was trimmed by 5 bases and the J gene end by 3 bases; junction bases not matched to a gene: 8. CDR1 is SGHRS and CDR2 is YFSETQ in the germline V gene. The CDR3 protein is CASSFSGGGTDTQYF. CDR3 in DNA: TGCGCCAGCAGTTTTTCGGGAGGGGGAACAGATACGCAGTATTTT. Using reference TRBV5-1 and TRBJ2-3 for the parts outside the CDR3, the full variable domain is KAGVTQTPRYLIKTRGQQVTLSCSPISGHRSVSWYQQTPGQGLQFLFEYFSETQRNKGNFPGRFSGRQFSNSRSEMNVSTLELGDSALYLCASSFSGGGTDTQYFGPGTRLTVL.

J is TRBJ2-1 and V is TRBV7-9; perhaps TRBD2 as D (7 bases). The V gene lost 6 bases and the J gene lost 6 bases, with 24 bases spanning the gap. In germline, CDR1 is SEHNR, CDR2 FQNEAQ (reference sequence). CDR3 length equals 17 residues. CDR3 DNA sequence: TGTGCCAGCAGTTGGCCGAAACAGGGACTAACATCCAATGAGCAGTTCTTC. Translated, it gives CASSWPKQGLTSNEQFF.

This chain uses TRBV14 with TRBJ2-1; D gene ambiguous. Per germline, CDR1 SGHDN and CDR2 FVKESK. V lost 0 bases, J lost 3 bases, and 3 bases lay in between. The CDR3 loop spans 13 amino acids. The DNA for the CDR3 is TGTGCCAGCAGCCAAGAGTACTACAATGAGCAGTTCTTC. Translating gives CASSQEYYNEQFF.

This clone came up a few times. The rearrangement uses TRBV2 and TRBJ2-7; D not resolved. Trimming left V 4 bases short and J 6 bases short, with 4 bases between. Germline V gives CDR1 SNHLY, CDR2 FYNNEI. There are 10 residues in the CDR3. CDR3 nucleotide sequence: TGTGCCAGCAGTGGGCCCGAGCAGTACTTC. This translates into CASSGPEQYF. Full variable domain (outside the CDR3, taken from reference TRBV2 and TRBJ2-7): EPEVTQTPSHQVTQMGQEVILRCVPISNHLYFYWYRQILGQKVEFLVSFYNNEISEKSEIFDDQFSVERPDGSNFTLKIRSTKLEDSAMYFCASSGPEQYFGPGTRLTVT.

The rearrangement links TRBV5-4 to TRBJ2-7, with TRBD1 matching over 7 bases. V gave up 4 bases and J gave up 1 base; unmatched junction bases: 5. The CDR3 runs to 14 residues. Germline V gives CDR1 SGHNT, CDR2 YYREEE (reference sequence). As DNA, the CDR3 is TGTGCCAGCAGCCAAAGACAGGGATCCTACGAGCAGTACTTC. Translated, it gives CASSQRQGSYEQYF.

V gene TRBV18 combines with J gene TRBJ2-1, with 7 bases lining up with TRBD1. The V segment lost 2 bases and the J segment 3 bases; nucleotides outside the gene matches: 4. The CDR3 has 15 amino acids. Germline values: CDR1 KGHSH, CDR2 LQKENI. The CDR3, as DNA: TGTGCCAGCTCACCAGGCGCAGGGGGCTACAATGAGCAGTTCTTC. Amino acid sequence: CASSPGAGGYNEQFF. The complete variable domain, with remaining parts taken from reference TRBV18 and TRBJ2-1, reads NAGVMQNPRHLVRRRGQEARLRCSPMKGHSHVYWYRQLPEEGLKFMVYLQKENIIDESGMPKERFSAEFPKEGPSILRIQQVVRGDSAAYFCASSPGAGGYNEQFFGPGTRLTVL.

The CDR3 nucleotides read TGTGCCAGCAGCCAAGCTCTCCAAGAGACCCAGTACTTC. Residues: CASSQALQETQYF. The V and J genes are TRBV3-1 (or the pseudogene TRBV3-2) and TRBJ2-5; D not resolved. Trimming pared 1 base from V and 1 base from J, leaving 4 bases between. Germline values: CDR1 LGHDT, CDR2 YNNKEL (reference sequence). The CDR3 length is 13 residues.

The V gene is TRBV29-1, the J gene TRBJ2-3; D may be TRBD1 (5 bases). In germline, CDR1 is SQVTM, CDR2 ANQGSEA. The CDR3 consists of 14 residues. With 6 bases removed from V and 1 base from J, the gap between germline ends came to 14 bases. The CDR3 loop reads CSVDYLGGTDTQYF. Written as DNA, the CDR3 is TGCAGCGTCGATTACCTAGGGGGCACAGATACGCAGTATTTT.

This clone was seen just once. In DNA form, the CDR3 reads TGTGCCAGCTCACCACCCATACTGACAGCGAAGGCAGCAACTAATGAAAAACTGTTTTTT. It codes for CASSPPILTAKAATNEKLFF. The chain couples TRBV18 to TRBJ1-4; D may be TRBD1 (5 bases). The CDR3 is 20 amino acids. Per the germline V gene, CDR1 is KGHSH and CDR2 is LQKENI. V was clipped by 0 bases and J by 0 bases, with 20 bases between them.

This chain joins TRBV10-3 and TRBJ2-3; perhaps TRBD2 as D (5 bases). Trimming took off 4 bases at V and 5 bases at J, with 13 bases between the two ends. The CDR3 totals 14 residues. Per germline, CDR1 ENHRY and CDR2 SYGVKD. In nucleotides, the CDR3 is TGTGCCATCAGTGGAACAGACCGGGAAGATACGCAGTATTTT. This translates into CAISGTDREDTQYF.

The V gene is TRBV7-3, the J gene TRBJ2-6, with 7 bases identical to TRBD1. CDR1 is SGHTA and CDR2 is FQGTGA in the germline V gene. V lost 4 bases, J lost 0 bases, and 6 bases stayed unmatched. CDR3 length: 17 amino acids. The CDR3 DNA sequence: TGTGCCAGCAGCTCTAGGACAGGAGGCTCTGGGGCCAACGTCCTGACTTTC. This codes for CASSSRTGGSGANVLTF.